The 15 T cell receptor beta chains below were found in one sample sequenced in a study of blood T cell repertoires in COVID-19. Sequencing used immunoSEQ multiplex PCR; TCRdb keeps in-frame clones, though not all of them. The sample has 70,000 to 90,000 clones, roughly 80% seen once. Sample: peripheral blood. These receptors were taken from a woman older than 75 with acute or convalescent COVID-19.

Turning to this clone: The sample carries other DNA sequences with the same CDR3. V and J are TRBV6-5 and TRBJ1-1, with 8 positions matching TRBD1. The CDR3 is 15 residues long. Germline V gene data show CDR1 as MNHEY and CDR2 as SVGAGI. The trim removed 5 bases at V and 1 base at J, leaving 6 bases unmatched. The CDR3 region is CASSRTGTGNTEAFF. In DNA, the CDR3 is TGTGCCAGCAGTCGCACCGGGACAGGGAACACTGAAGCTTTCTTT.

This clone was seen a few times. CDR3 amino acids: CASSIGGGIAEAFF. The CDR3 DNA is TGTGCCAGTAGTATAGGTGGGGGGATTGCTGAAGCTTTCTTT. The chain joins TRBV19 to TRBJ1-1, with a possible D match to TRBD1 (5 bases). The germline CDR1 and CDR2 sequences are LNHDA and SQIVND (reference sequence). This CDR3 has 14 residues. Trimming cost V 1 base and J 6 bases, with 12 bases left between them.

The chain recombines TRBV7-9 with TRBJ2-1; 7 bases fit TRBD1. The CDR3 length is 15 residues. Germline lookup yields CDR1 SEHNR and CDR2 FQNEAQ (reference sequence). Trimming took 6 bases from V and 8 from J; bases not matched to a gene: 13. The CDR3 DNA reads as TGTGCCAGCAGAAAAAGCCAACAGGGGTCGCATGAGCAGTTCTTC. Protein sequence: CASRKSQQGSHEQFF.

Only one count was recorded for this clone. The chain links TRBV5-1 to TRBJ1-1; 7 bases agree with TRBD1. CDR1 is SGHRS, CDR2 YFSETQ, per germline. This CDR3 has 15 residues. V dropped 4 bases and J dropped 1; count of bases not matched to a gene: 7. CDR3 amino acids: CASSPGGQTNTEAFF. DNA of the CDR3: TGCGCCAGCAGCCCAGGGGGACAGACGAACACTGAAGCTTTCTTT.

This chain links TRBV2 with TRBJ2-7, with unresolved D. This CDR3 contains 14 residues. The ends were cut back, 4 bases at V and 3 bases at J, with 13 bases in the middle. CDR1 is SNHLY, CDR2 FYNNEI, per germline. CDR3 in amino acids: CASSVRLTFYEQYF. DNA for the CDR3: TGTGCCAGCAGTGTTAGGCTGACTTTCTACGAGCAGTACTTC.

The V call is TRBV19, the J call TRBJ2-5; no clear D gene. The CDR3 runs to 13 residues. CDR1 and CDR2 from the germline V gene are LNHDA and SQIVND (reference sequence). The V and J ends lost 1 base and 5 bases respectively, with 8 bases between them. The CDR3 region has the DNA TGTGCCAGTAGTATAGGGATTAGCGAGACCCAGTACTTC. This sequence encodes CASSIGISETQYF.

The J gene is TRBJ2-7, the V gene TRBV18, with TRBD1 identical over 10 bases. V lost 3 bases and J lost 5; bases outside the gene matches: 4. Germline assignment: CDR1 KGHSH and CDR2 LQKENI. The length of the CDR3 is 14 residues. The CDR3: CASSPLTGGHEQYF. For the CDR3, the DNA is TGTGCCAGCTCACCTTTGACAGGGGGCCACGAGCAGTACTTC.

The chain has TRBV3-1 (or the pseudogene TRBV3-2) and TRBJ1-6, with D unresolved. Trimming left V 2 bases short and J 9 bases short, with 8 bases between. The germline gives CDR1 LGHDT, CDR2 YNNKEL (reference sequence). This CDR3 comprises 13 residues. Here the CDR3 reads CASSQIEGSPLHF. In DNA form, the CDR3 reads TGTGCCAGCAGCCAAATAGAGGGTTCACCCCTCCACTTT.

This clone has only one observation. V is TRBV7-9 and J is TRBJ1-6; 9 bases match TRBD1. Per germline, CDR1 SEHNR and CDR2 FQNEAQ (reference sequence). The V and J ends lost 5 bases and 9 bases, in that order; junction bases with no gene match: 5. The CDR3 extends over 14 amino acids. CDR3 DNA sequence: TGTGCCAGCAGCCCGGGGACAGGGTCTTCACCCCTCCACTTT. Translated: CASSPGTGSSPLHF. The full variable domain, its missing parts supplied by reference TRBV7-9 and TRBJ1-6, is DTGVSQNPRHKITKRGQNVTFRCDPISEHNRLYWYRQTLGQGPEFLTYFQNEAQLEKSRLLSDRFSAERPKGSFSTLEIQRTEQGDSAMYLCASSPGTGSSPLHFGNGTRLTVT.

V is TRBV5-1 and J is TRBJ2-5; 8 bases are a match to TRBD2. This CDR3 has 17 amino acids. Unmatched junction bases numbered 12, after V lost 1 base and J lost 4 bases. Germline V lookup: CDR1 SGHRS, CDR2 YFSETQ. In DNA, the CDR3 is TGCGCCAGCAGCTTGTTCAGTATATTGGCGGGAGGAGAGACCCAGTACTTC. Amino acid sequence: CASSLFSILAGGETQYF.

J is TRBJ2-1 and V is TRBV2, with D uncertain. Germline V gene data show CDR1 as SNHLY and CDR2 as FYNNEI. The CDR3 has 13 amino acids. Deletions cut 6 bases from V and 0 bases from J, with 6 bases between. The CDR3 nucleotides are TGTGCCAGCAGAGAGAACTCCTACAATGAGCAGTTCTTC. This encodes CASRENSYNEQFF. The whole variable domain, filled in from reference TRBV2 and TRBJ2-1, reads EPEVTQTPSHQVTQMGQEVILRCVPISNHLYFYWYRQILGQKVEFLVSFYNNEISEKSEIFDDQFSVERPDGSNFTLKIRSTKLEDSAMYFCASRENSYNEQFFGPGTRLTVL.

DNA for the CDR3: TGTGCCAGCAGTTACCAGGGGGCCGGCACTGAAGCTTTCTTT. It specifies CASSYQGAGTEAFF. J is TRBJ1-1 and V is TRBV6-5, with 8 bases aligning to TRBD1. V dropped 2 bases and J dropped 4; count of bases not matched to a gene: 3. The germline V gene encodes CDR1 MNHEY and CDR2 SVGAGI. This CDR3 has 14 amino acids.

The chain joins TRBV3-1 (or the pseudogene TRBV3-2) to TRBJ2-4, with 8 bases identical to TRBD2. The CDR3 runs to 16 residues. The germline gives CDR1 LGHDT, CDR2 YNNKEL (reference sequence). V was pared by 0 bases and J by 4 bases, with 5 bases of the junction left unmatched. In DNA form, the CDR3 reads TGTGCCAGCAGCCAAGAGCCTAGCGGGCCAAAAAACATTCAGTACTTC. This gives the protein CASSQEPSGPKNIQYF.

This clone was counted between two and nine times. The rearrangement links TRBV7-9 to TRBJ2-1, with 8 positions matching TRBD2. V lost 5 bases and J lost 6; bases outside the gene matches: 6. CDR3 length equals 14 residues. Germline-derived CDR1 and CDR2 are SEHNR and FQNEAQ (reference sequence). The CDR3 spells CASSATGTSNEQFF. The CDR3 nucleotides are TGTGCCAGCAGCGCCACCGGGACTAGCAATGAGCAGTTCTTC.

The genes are TRBV7-2 and TRBJ2-7; 8 positions agree with TRBD2. This CDR3 is built from 15 residues. V dropped 5 bases and J dropped 6; count of bases not matched to a gene: 12. Germline CDR1 reads SGHTA; CDR2 reads FQGNSA. In nucleotides, the CDR3 is TGTGCCAGCAGCATCCAAGAAGCGGGAGATGTCGAGCAGTACTTC. This gives the protein CASSIQEAGDVEQYF. Complete variable domain (other parts from reference TRBV7-2 and TRBJ2-7): GAGVSQSPSNKVTEKGKDVELRCDPISGHTALYWYRQSLGQGLEFLIYFQGNSAPDKSGLPSDRFSAERTGGSVSTLTIQRTQQEDSAVYLCASSIQEAGDVEQYFGPGTRLTVT.